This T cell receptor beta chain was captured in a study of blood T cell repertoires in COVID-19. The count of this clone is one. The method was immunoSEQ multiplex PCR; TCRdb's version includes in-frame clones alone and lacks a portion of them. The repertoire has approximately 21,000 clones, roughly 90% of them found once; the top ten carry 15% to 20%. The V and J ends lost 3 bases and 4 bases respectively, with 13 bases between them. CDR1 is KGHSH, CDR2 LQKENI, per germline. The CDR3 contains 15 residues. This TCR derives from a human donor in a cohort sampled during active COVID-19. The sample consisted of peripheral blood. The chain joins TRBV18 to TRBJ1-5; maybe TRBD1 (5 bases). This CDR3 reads CASSPRDRGNQPQHF. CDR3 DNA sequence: TGTGCCAGCTCACCGCGGGACCGAGGGAATCAGCCCCAGCATTTT.